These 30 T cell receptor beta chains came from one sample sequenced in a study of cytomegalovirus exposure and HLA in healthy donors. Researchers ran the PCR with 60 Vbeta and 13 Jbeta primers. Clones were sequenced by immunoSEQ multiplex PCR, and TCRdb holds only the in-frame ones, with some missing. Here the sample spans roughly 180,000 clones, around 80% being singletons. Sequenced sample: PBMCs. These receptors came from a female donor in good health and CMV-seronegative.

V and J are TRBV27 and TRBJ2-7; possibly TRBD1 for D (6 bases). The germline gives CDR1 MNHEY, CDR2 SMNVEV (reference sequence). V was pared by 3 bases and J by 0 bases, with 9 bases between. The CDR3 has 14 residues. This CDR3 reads CASSFVTGSYEQYF. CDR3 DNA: TGTGCCAGCAGTTTCGTGACAGGCTCCTACGAGCAGTACTTC.

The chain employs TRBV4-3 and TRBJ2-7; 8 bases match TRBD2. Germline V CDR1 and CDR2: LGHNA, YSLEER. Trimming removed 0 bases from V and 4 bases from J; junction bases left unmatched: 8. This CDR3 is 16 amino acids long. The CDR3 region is CASSQDSSGGGYEQYF. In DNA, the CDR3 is TGCGCCAGCAGCCAAGATAGTTCCGGGGGGGGTTACGAGCAGTACTTC.

This CDR3 reads CASSFAGSGANVLTF. The DNA of the CDR3 is TGTGCCAGCAGTTTTGCCGGCTCTGGGGCCAACGTCCTGACTTTC. The chain joins TRBV28 to TRBJ2-6; D ambiguous. The germline CDR1 and CDR2 sequences are MDHEN and SYDVKM. V was shortened by 3 bases and J by 0 bases, with 6 bases between the two germline ends. The CDR3 has 15 amino acids.

The CDR3 DNA reads TGTGCCAGCAGCCTGACAGGGGTCGGGGAAAAACTGTTTTTT. Translated: CASSLTGVGEKLFF. This sequence joins TRBV7-9 and TRBJ1-4; 8 nucleotides agree with TRBD1. Looked up from germline, CDR1 is SEHNR and CDR2 is FQNEAQ (reference sequence). The CDR3 is made up of 14 amino acids. The trim removed 5 bases at V and 8 bases at J, leaving 7 bases unmatched.

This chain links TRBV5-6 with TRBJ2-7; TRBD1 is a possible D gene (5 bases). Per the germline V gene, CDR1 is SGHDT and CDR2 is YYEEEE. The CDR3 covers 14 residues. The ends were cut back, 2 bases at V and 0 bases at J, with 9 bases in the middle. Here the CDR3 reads CASSFQGSSYEQYF. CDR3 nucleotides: TGTGCCAGCAGCTTTCAGGGAAGCTCCTACGAGCAGTACTTC.

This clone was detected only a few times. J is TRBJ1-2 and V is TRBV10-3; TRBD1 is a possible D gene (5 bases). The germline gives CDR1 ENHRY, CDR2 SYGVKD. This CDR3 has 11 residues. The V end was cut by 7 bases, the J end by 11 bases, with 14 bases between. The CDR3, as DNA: TGTGCCATCACTAGGGAGGACACATACACCTTC. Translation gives CAITREDTYTF.

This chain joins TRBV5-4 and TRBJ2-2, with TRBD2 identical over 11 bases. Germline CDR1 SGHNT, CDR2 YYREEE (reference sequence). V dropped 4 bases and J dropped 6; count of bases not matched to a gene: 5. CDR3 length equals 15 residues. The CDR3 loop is CASSLLAGAAGELFF. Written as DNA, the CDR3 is TGTGCCAGCAGCCTACTAGCGGGAGCGGCCGGGGAGCTGTTTTTT.

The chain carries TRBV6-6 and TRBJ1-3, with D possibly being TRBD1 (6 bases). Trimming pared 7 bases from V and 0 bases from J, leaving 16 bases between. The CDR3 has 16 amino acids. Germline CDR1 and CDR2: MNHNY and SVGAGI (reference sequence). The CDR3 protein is CASTQLTGDSGNTIYF. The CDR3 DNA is TGTGCCAGCACCCAATTGACAGGTGACTCTGGAAACACCATATATTTT.

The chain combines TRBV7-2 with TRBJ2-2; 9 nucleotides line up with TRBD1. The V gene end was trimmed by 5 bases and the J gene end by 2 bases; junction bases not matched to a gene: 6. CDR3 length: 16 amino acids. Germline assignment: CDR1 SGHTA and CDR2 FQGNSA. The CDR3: CASSEQGAVNTGELFF. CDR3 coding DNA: TGTGCCAGCAGCGAACAGGGGGCGGTCAACACCGGGGAGCTGTTTTTT.

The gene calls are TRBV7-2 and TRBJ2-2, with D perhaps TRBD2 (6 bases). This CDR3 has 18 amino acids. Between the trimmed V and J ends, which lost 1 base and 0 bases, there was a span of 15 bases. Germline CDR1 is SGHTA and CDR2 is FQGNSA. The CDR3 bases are TGTGCCAGCAGCTTAGTCAATCCGGGAGCCGCGAACACCGGGGAGCTGTTTTTT. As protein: CASSLVNPGAANTGELFF.

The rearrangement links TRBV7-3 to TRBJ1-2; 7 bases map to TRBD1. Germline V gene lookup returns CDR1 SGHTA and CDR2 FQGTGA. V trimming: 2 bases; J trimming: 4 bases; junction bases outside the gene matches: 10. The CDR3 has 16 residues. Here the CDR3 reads CASSLSGGQSSYGYTF. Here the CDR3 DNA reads TGTGCCAGCAGCTTATCAGGGGGACAGTCTTCCTATGGCTACACCTTC.

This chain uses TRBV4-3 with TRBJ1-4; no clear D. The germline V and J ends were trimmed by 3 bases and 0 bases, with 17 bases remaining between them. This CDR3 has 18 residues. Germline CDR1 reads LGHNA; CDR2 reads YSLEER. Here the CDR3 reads CASSQILSDMATNEKLFF. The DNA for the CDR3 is TGCGCCAGCAGCCAGATACTGTCAGACATGGCAACTAATGAAAAACTGTTTTTT.

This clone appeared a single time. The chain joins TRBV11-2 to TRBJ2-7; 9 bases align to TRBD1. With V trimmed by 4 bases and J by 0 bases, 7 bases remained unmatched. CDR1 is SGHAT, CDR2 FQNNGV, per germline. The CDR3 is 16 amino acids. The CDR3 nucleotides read TGTGCCAGCAGCTGGACCGGGACAGGGAACTCCTACGAGCAGTACTTC. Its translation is CASSWTGTGNSYEQYF.

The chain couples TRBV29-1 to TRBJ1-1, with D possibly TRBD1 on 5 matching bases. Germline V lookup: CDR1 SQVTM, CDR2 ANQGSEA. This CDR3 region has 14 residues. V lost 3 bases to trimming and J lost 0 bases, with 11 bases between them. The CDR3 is CSVDRPRVNTEAFF. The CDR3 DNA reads TGCAGCGTTGACCGCCCCAGGGTGAACACTGAAGCTTTCTTT.

CDR3 in amino acids: CASSMGLAGGLYEQYF. The CDR3 bases are TGTGCCAGTAGTATGGGACTAGCGGGGGGGCTGTACGAGCAGTACTTC. J is TRBJ2-7 and V is TRBV19; 16 nucleotides agree with TRBD2. V lost 3 bases to trimming and J lost 4 bases; unmatched junction nucleotides: 3. CDR1 and CDR2 (germline): LNHDA, SQIVND (reference sequence). The CDR3 is made up of 16 amino acids. The complete variable domain, with remaining parts taken from reference TRBV19 and TRBJ2-7, reads DGGITQSPKYLFRKEGQNVTLSCEQNLNHDAMYWYRQDPGQGLRLIYYSQIVNDFQKGDIAEGYSVSREKKESFPLTVTSAQKNPTAFYLCASSMGLAGGLYEQYFGPGTRLTVT.

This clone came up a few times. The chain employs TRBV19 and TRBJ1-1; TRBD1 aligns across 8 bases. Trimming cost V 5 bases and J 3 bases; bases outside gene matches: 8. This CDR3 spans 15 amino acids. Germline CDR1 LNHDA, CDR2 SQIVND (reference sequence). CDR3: CASSSRTGLDTEAFF. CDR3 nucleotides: TGTGCCAGTAGTTCGCGGACAGGGCTGGACACTGAAGCTTTCTTT. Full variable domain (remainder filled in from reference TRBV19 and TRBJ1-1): DGGITQSPKYLFRKEGQNVTLSCEQNLNHDAMYWYRQDPGQGLRLIYYSQIVNDFQKGDIAEGYSVSREKKESFPLTVTSAQKNPTAFYLCASSSRTGLDTEAFFGQGTRLTVV.

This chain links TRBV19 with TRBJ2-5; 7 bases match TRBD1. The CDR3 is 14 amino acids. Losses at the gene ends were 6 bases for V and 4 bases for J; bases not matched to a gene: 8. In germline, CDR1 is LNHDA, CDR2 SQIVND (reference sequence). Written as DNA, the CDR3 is TGTGCCAGTAGCCCGACAGGGCCTCTAGAGACCCAGTACTTC. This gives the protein CASSPTGPLETQYF. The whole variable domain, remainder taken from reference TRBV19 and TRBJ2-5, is DGGITQSPKYLFRKEGQNVTLSCEQNLNHDAMYWYRQDPGQGLRLIYYSQIVNDFQKGDIAEGYSVSREKKESFPLTVTSAQKNPTAFYLCASSPTGPLETQYFGPGTRLLVL.

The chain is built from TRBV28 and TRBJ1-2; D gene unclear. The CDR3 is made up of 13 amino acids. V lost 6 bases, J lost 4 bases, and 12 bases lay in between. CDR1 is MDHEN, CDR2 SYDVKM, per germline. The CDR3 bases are TGTGCCAGCAGACCCACAGAGTTCTATGGCTACACCTTC. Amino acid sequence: CASRPTEFYGYTF.

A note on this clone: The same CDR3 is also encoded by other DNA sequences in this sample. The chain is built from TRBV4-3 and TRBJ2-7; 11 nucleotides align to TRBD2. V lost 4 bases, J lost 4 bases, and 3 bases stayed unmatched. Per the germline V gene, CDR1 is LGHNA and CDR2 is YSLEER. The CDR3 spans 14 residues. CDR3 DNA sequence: TGCGCCAGCAGCCCGGGACTAGCGGAGTACGAGCAGTACTTC. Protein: CASSPGLAEYEQYF.

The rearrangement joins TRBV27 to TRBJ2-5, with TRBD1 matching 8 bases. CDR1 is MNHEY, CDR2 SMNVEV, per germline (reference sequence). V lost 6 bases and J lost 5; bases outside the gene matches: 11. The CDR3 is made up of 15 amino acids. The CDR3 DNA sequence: TGTGCCAGCAGCCACGGACAGGGTGTATTGGAGACCCAGTACTTC. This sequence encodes CASSHGQGVLETQYF.

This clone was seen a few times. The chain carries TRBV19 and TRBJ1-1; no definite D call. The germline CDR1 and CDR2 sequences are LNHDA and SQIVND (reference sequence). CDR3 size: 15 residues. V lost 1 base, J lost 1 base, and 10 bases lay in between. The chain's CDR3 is CASSIAVLSNTEAFF. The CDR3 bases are TGTGCCAGTAGTATAGCGGTGCTCTCGAACACTGAAGCTTTCTTT.

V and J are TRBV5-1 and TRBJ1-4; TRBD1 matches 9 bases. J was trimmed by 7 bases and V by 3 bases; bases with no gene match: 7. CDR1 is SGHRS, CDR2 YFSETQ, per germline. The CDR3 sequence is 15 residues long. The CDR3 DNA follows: TGCGCCAGCAGCTCCCACAGGGGGCCAGGTGAAAAACTGTTTTTT. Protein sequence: CASSSHRGPGEKLFF.

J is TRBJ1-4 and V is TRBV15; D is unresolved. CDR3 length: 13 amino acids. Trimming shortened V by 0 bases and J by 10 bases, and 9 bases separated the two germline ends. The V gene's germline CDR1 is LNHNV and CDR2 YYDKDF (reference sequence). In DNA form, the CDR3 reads TGTGCCACCAGCAGAGATTCGTCGGGAAAACTGTTTTTT. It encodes CATSRDSSGKLFF.

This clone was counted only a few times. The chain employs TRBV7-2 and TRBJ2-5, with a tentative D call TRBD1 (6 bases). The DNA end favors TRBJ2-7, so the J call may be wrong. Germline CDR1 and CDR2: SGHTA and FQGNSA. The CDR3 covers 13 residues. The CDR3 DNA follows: TGTGCCAGCAGCTTCGACAGGTACTACGAGCAGTACTTC. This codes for CASSFDRYYEQYF.

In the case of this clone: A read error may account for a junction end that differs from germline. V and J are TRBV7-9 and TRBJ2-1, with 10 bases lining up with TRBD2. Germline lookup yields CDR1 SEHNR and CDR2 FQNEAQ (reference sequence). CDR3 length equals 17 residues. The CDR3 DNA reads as TGTTCCAGCAGCTTAATCCGCCCTAGCGGGAGAACAAATGAGCAGTTCTTC. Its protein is CSSSLIRPSGRTNEQFF.

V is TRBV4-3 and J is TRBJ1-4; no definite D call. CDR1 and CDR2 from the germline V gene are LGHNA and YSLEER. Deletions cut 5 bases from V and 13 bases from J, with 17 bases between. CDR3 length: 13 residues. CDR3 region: CASSEGGSGGLFF. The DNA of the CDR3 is TGCGCCAGCAGCGAAGGAGGGTCAGGAGGACTGTTTTTT.

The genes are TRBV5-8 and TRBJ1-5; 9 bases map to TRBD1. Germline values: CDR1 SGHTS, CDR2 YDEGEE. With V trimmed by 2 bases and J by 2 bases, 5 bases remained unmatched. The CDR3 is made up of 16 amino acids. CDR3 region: CASSLQGAPRNQPQHF. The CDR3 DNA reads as TGTGCCAGCAGCTTACAGGGGGCACCACGCAATCAGCCCCAGCATTTT. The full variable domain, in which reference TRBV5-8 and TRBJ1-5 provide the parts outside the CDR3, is EAGVTQSPTHLIKTRGQQATLRCSPISGHTSVYWYQQALGLGLQFLLWYDEGEERNRGNFPPRFSGRQFPNYSSELNVNALELEDSALYLCASSLQGAPRNQPQHFGDGTRLSIL.

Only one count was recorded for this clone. Here the CDR3 DNA reads TGTGCCAGCACCGAAGGGGCCTACGAGCAGTACTTC. Protein: CASTEGAYEQYF. V usage is TRBV6-6 and J usage is TRBJ2-7; TRBD1 is a possible D gene (5 bases). Germline V gene sequence: CDR1 MNHNY, CDR2 SVGAGI (reference sequence). V was trimmed by 7 bases and J by 2 bases, leaving 9 bases between them. CDR3 length equals 12 residues.

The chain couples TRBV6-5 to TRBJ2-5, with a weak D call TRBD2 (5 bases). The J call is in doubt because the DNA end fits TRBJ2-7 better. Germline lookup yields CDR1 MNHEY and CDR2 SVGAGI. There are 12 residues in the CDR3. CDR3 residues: CASSSGNYEQYF. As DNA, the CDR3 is TGTGCCAGCAGTTCGGGGAACTACGAGCAGTACTTC.

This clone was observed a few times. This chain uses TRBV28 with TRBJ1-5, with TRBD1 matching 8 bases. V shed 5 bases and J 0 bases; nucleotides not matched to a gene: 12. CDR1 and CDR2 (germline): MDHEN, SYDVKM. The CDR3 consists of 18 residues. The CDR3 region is CASSPTYRGAYSNQPQHF. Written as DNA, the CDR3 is TGTGCCAGCAGTCCGACCTACAGGGGGGCCTATAGCAATCAGCCCCAGCATTTT.